The source of this T cell receptor (beta chain) is a study of beta chain features in type 1 diabetes. The CDR3 runs 16 residues. With 6 bases removed from V and 0 bases from J, the gap between germline ends came to 15 bases. Germline CDR1 is LNHDA and CDR2 is SQIVND (reference sequence). All of the isolated RNA was reverse transcribed, so expressed TCRB transcripts were sequenced. Sequencing used immunoSEQ multiplex PCR; TCRdb keeps in-frame clones, though not all of them. The table includes around 690,000 clones, about an eighth detected once. This clone occurred a few times. Its target is not known. Study-wide findings and caveats: Patients with Type 1 diabetes showed moderately but significantly shorter TCRB CDR3s in all four CD4+ subsets.

The material sequenced was naive CD4+ T cells from blood. The sequence derives from a man under 40 with type 1 diabetes. This chain links TRBV19 with TRBJ1-3; no firm D call. In DNA form, the CDR3 reads TGTGCCAGTAGCCTAGACCCAGTGGGCTCTGGAAACACCATATATTTT. Protein: CASSLDPVGSGNTIYF.